The rows below give T cell receptor beta chains drawn from one sample of a study of Graves' ophthalmopathy and Graves' hyperthyroidism. TCRdb processed the multiplex PCR reads anew with MiXCR; each CDR3 protein has one entry. Of approximately 540,000 distinct CDR3 sequences in the sample, about 35% were seen once. Sequencing used peripheral blood or thyroid tissue (not recorded which). These receptors were obtained from an adult man with Graves' hyperthyroidism. The CDR3 runs from the conserved cysteine through the conserved F or W. The D gene is left open where the match is weak. Expanded clones are given a class, and other clones once, few, many or no size at all.

d_call | j_call | clone_size | v_call | cdr3_nt | cdr3_aa
TRBD1 | TRBJ1-2 | many | TRBV7-3 | TGTGCCAGCAGCCCAACCGGACAGGGTGACGGCTACACCTTC | CASSPTGQGDGYTF
NA | TRBJ2-5 | NA | TRBV14 | TGTGCCAGCTCACCACGTCGGGGTTCGGGGGAGACCCAGTACTTC | CASSPRRGSGETQYF
NA | TRBJ1-3 | many | TRBV9 | TGTGCCAGCAGCGTAGCTACCCGGGGGAACACCATATATTTT | CASSVATRGNTIYF
TRBD1 | TRBJ1-1 | NA | TRBV5-1 | TGTGCCAGCAATCGGAGACAGGGGGCTCACACTGAAGCTTTCTTT | CASNRRQGAHTEAFF
NA | TRBJ1-1 | few | TRBV5-1 | TGCGCCAGCAGCTATCTACGACAGGCTCCGAACACTGAAGCTTTCTTT | CASSYLRQAPNTEAFF
TRBD2 | TRBJ2-5 | NA | TRBV9 | TGTGCCAGCAGCGTAGAGGCTAGCGGGGATCAAGAGACCCAGTACTTC | CASSVEASGDQETQYF
NA | TRBJ1-2 | NA | TRBV20-1 | TGCAGTGCTCTGGGTACCTATGGCTACACCTTC | CSALGTYGYTF
TRBD1 | TRBJ1-6 | NA | TRBV24-1 | TGTGCCACCGGGACAGGGTATAATTCACCCCTCCACTTT | CATGTGYNSPLHF
NA | TRBJ1-1 | many | TRBV20-1 | TGCAGTGCTAGAGCTAACTCGAAAAGAGCTTTCTTT | CSARANSKRAFF
TRBD2 | TRBJ2-3 | NA | TRBV19 | TGTACCACCGGGGCCAGCGGGGGCACAGATACGCAGTATTTT | CTTGASGGTDTQYF
NA | TRBJ2-7 | many | TRBV10-1 | TGCGCCAGCAGTGCGGTGCACGGCTACGAGCAGTACTTC | CASSAVHGYEQYF
NA | TRBJ1-1 | NA | TRBV3-1 | TGTGCCAGCAGCCACCTCGGGGGGCGCGGCACTGAAGCTTTCTTT | CASSHLGGRGTEAFF
NA | TRBJ1-5 | few | TRBV10-3 | TGTGCCAGCAGTTTACCGGGGGATAGCAATCAGCCCCAGCATTTT | CASSLPGDSNQPQHF
TRBD2 | TRBJ2-2 | few | TRBV10-3 | TGTGCCATCAGTGAGACTAATTCCCAGAGCGTCGGGGGGACCGGGGAGCTGTTTTTT | CAISETNSQSVGGTGELFF
NA | TRBJ2-3 | NA | TRBV7-2 | TGTGCCAGCAGCGCAACTAGGACACCGACAGATACGCAGTATTTT | CASSATRTPTDTQYF
TRBD2 | TRBJ2-5 | many | TRBV29-1 | TGCAGCGTTGCCGGGACTAGCAACACCCTCTCGTACCAAGAGACCCAGTACTTC | CSVAGTSNTLSYQETQYF
NA | TRBJ2-7 | few | TRBV10-1 | TGCGCCAGCAGTGAAGAGGGTAAAGGCTACGAGCAGTACTTC | CASSEEGKGYEQYF
NA | TRBJ1-6 | NA | TRBV10-2 | TGCGCCAGCAGTGAGGGACAGTGGAATTCACCCCTCCACTTT | CASSEGQWNSPLHF
NA | TRBJ1-1 | once | TRBV19 | TGTGTCAGTAGTCCTCTGGGAGGGGTCGGTGAAGCTTTCTTT | CVSSPLGGVGEAFF
NA | TRBJ2-7 | NA | TRBV7-2 | TGTGCCAGCAGCTTAGTCGGGACCCACGAGCAGTACTTC | CASSLVGTHEQYF
TRBD1 | TRBJ1-6 | many | TRBV7-6 | TGTGCCAGCAGCTCGCTCCCAGACAGGGGATCATATAATTCACCCCTCCACTTT | CASSSLPDRGSYNSPLHF
NA | TRBJ2-7 | few | TRBV3-1 | TGTGCCAGCAGCCTCCGGGACCCTTTCTACGAGCAGTACTTC | CASSLRDPFYEQYF